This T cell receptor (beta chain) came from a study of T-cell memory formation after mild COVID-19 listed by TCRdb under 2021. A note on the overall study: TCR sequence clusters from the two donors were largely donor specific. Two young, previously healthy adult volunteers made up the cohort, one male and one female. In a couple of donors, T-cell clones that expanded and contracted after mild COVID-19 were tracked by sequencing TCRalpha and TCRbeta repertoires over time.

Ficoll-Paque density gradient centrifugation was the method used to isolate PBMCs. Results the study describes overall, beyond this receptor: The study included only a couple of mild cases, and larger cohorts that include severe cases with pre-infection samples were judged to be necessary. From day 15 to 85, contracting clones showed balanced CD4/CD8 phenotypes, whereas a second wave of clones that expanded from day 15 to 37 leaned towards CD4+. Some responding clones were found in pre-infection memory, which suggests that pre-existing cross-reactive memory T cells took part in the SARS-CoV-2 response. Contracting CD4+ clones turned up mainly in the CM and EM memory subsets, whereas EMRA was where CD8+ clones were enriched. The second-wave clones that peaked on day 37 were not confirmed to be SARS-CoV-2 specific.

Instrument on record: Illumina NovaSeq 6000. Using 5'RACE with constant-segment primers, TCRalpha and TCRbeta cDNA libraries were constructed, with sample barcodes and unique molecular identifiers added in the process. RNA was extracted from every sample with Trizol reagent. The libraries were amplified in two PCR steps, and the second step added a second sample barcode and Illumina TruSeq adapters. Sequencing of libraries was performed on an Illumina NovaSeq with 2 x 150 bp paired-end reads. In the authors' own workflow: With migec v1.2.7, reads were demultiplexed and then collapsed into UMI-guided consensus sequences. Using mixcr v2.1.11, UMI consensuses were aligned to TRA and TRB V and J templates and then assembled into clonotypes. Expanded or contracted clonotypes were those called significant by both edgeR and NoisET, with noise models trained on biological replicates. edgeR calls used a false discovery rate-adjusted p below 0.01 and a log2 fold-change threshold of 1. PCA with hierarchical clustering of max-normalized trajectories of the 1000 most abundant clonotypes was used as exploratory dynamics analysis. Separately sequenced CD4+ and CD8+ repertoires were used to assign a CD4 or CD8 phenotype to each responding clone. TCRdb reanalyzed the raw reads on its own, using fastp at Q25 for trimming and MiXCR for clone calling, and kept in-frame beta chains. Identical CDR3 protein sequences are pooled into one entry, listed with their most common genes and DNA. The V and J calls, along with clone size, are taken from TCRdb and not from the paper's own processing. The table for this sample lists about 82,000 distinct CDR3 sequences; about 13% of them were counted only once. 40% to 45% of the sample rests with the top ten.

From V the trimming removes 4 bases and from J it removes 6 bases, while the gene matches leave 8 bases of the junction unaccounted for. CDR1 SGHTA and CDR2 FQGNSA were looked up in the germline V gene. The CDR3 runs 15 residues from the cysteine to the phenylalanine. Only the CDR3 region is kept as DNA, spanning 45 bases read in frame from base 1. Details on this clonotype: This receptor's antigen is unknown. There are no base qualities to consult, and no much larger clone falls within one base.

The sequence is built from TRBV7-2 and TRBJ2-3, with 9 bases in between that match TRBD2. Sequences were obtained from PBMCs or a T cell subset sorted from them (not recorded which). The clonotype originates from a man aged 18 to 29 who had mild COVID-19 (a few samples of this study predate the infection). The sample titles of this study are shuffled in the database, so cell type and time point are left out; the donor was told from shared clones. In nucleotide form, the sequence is TGTGCCAGCAGCTCCCCTAGCGGGGAAACCGATACGCAGTATTTT. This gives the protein CASSSPSGETDTQYF.